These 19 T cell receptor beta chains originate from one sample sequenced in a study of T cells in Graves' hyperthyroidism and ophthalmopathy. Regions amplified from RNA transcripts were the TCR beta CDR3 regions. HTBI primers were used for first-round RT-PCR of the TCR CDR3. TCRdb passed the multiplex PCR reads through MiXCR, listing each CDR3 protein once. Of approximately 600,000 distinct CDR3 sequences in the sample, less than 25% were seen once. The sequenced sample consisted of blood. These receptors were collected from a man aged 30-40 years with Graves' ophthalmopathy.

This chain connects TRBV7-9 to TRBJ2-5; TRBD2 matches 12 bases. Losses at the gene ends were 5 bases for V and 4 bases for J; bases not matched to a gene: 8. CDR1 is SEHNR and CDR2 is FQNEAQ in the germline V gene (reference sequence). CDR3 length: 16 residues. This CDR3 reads CASSHGLAGTGETQYF. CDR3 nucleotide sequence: TGTGCCAGCAGCCACGGACTAGCGGGAACCGGAGAGACCCAGTACTTC.

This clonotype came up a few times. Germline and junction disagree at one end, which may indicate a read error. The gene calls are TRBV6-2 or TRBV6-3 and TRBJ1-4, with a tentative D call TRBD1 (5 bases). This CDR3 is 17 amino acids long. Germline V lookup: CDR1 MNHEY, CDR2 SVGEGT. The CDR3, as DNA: TGTACCAGCAGATTAGCAGGGCGTTTTACAACTAATGAAAAACTGTTTTTT. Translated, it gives CTSRLAGRFTTNEKLFF.

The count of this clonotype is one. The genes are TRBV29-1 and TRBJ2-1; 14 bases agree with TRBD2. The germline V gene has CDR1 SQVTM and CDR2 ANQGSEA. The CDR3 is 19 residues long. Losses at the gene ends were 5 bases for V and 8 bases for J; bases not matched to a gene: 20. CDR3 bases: TGCAGCGTTTACCGCCGGACTAGCGGGAGGAAAGGAGGTGGCTATGAGCAGTTCTTC. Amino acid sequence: CSVYRRTSGRKGGGYEQFF.

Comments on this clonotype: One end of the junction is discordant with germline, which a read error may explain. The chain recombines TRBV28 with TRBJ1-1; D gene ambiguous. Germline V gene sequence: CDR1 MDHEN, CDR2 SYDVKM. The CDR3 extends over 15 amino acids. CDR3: CVSSLSGVGNTGAFF. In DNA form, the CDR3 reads TGTGTCAGCAGTCTTAGCGGGGTGGGGAACACTGGAGCTTTCTTT.

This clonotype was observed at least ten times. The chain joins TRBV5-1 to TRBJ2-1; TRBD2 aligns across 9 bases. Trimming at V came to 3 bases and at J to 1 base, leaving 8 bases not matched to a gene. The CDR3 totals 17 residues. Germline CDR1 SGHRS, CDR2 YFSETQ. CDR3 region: CASSWGRSGRSYNEQFF. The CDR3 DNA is TGCGCCAGCAGCTGGGGGCGTAGCGGGAGATCCTACAATGAGCAGTTCTTC. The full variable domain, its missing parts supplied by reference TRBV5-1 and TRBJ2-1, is KAGVTQTPRYLIKTRGQQVTLSCSPISGHRSVSWYQQTPGQGLQFLFEYFSETQRNKGNFPGRFSGRQFSNSRSEMNVSTLELGDSALYLCASSWGRSGRSYNEQFFGPGTRLTVL.

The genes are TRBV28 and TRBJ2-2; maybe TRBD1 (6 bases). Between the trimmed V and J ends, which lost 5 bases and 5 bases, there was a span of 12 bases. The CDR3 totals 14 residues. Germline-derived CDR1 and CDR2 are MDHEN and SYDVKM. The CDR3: CASSARTGTGELFF. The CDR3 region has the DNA TGTGCCAGCAGTGCACGAACAGGGACCGGGGAGCTGTTTTTT.

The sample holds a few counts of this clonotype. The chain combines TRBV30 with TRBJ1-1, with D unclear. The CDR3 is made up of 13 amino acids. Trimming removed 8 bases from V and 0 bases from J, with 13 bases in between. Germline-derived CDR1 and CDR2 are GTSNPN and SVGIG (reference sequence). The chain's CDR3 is CAGGLSMNTEAFF. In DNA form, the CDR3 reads TGTGCCGGAGGTTTGAGTATGAACACTGAAGCTTTCTTT. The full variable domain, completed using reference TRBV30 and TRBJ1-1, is SQTIHQWPATLVQPVGSPLSLECTVEGTSNPNLYWYRQAAGRGLQLLFYSVGIGQISSEVPQNLSASRPQDRQFILSSKKLLLSDSGFYLCAGGLSMNTEAFFGQGTRLTVV.

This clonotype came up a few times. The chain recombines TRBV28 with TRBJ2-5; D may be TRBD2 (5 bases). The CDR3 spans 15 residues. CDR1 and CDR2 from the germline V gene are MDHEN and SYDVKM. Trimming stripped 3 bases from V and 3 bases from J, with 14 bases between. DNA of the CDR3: TGTGCCAGCAGTTTCTTGGGCCCGAGGGAAGAGACCCAGTACTTC. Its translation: CASSFLGPREETQYF.

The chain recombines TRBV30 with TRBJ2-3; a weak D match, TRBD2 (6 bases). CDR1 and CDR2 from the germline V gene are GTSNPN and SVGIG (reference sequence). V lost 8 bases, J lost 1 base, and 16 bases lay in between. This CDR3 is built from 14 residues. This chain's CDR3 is CAGGPGLGTDTQYF. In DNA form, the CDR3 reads TGTGCCGGGGGACCGGGACTTGGCACAGATACGCAGTATTTT. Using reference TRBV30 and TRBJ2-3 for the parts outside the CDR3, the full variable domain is SQTIHQWPATLVQPVGSPLSLECTVEGTSNPNLYWYRQAAGRGLQLLFYSVGIGQISSEVPQNLSASRPQDRQFILSSKKLLLSDSGFYLCAGGPGLGTDTQYFGPGTRLTVL.

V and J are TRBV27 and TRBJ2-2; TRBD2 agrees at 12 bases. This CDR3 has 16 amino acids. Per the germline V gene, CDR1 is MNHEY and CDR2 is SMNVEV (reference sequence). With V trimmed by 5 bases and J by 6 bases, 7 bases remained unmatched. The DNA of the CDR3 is TGTGCCAGCAGTCCCCTAGGACTAGCGGGACCCGGGGAGCTGTTTTTT. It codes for CASSPLGLAGPGELFF.

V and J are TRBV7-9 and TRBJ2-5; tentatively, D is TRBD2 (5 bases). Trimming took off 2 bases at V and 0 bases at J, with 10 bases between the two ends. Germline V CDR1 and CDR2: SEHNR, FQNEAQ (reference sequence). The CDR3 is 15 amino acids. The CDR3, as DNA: TGTGCCAGCAGCTTATCGGGGTGGTACCAAGAGACCCAGTACTTC. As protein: CASSLSGWYQETQYF.

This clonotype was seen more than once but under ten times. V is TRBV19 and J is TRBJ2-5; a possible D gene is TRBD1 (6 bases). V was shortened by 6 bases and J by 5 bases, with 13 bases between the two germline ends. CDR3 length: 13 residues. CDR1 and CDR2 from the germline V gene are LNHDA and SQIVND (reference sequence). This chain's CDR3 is CASSITGRETQYF. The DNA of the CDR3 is TGTGCCAGTAGCATTACAGGGCGGGAGACCCAGTACTTC.

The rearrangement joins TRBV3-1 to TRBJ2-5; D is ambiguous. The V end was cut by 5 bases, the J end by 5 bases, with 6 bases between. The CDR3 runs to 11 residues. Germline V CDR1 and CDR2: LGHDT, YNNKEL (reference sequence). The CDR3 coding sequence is TGTGCCAGCAGCTTTCATGAGACCCAGTACTTC. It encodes CASSFHETQYF.

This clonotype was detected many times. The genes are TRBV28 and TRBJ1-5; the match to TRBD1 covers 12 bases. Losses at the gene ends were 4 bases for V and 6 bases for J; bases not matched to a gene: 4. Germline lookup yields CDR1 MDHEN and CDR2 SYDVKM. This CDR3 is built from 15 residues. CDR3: CASSSGQGAIQPQHF. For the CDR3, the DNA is TGTGCCAGCAGTTCGGGACAGGGGGCGATTCAGCCCCAGCATTTT.

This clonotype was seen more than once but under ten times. CDR3 amino acids: CASAKGSTRPTDTQYF. CDR3 nucleotide sequence: TGCGCCAGCGCTAAGGGGAGTACAAGGCCTACTGATACGCAGTATTTT. V is TRBV5-1 and J is TRBJ2-3; the D call may be TRBD1 or TRBD2 (5 bases each). The V end was cut by 7 bases, the J end by 6 bases, with 24 bases between. Germline-derived CDR1 and CDR2 are SGHRS and YFSETQ. This CDR3 is 16 amino acids long.

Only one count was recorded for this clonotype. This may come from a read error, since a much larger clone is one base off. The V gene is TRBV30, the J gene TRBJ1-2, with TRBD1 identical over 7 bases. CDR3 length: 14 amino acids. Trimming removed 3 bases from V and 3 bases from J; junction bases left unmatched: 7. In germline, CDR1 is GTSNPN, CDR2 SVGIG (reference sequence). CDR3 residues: CAWRETGIDYGYTF. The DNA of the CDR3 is TGTGCCTGGAGGGAGACAGGGATAGACTATGGCTACACCTTC.

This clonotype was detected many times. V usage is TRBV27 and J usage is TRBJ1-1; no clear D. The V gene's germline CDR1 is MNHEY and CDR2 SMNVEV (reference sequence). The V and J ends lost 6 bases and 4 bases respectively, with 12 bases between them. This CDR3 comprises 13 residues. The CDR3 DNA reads TGTGCCAGCAGCCCCACATGGGGCACTGAAGCTTTCTTT. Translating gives CASSPTWGTEAFF.

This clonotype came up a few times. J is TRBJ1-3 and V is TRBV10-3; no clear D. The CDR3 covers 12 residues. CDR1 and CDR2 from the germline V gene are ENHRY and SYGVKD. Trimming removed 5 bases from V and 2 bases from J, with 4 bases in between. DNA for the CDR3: TGTGCCATCAGTACGGCTGGAAACACCATATATTTT. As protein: CAISTAGNTIYF.

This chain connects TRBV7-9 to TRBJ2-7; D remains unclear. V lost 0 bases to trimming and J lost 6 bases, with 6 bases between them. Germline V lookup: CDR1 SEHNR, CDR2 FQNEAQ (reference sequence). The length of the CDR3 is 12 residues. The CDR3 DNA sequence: TGTGCCAGCAGCTTAGCGACGCCCGAGCAGTACTTC. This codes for CASSLATPEQYF.